These T cell receptor beta chains were read from a single sample in a study of T cells in Graves' hyperthyroidism and ophthalmopathy. One entry per CDR3 protein results from TCRdb running MiXCR on the multiplex PCR reads. Here the sample spans some 250,000 distinct CDR3 sequences, less than 15% being singletons. What was sequenced was blood. These receptors all come from a woman aged 35 to 49 with Graves' hyperthyroidism that later progressed to Graves' ophthalmopathy. Each CDR3 is given with its conserved first and last residue. Each record gives: J gene, V gene, clone size, D gene, CDR3 DNA, CDR3 protein. The D gene is left open where the match is weak. Some rows mark clone size as missing; the rest say once, few, many or name a class of expanded clone.

J gene: TRBJ2-1
V gene: TRBV5-1
clone size: -
D gene: -
CDR3 DNA: TGCGCCAGCAGCTCCCCCGGGCTCGGAAATGAGCAGTTCTTC
CDR3 protein: CASSSPGLGNEQFF

J gene: TRBJ1-5
V gene: TRBV20-1
clone size: -
D gene: -
CDR3 DNA: TGCAGTGCTAGTGGGGGGGACCTCACTAGCAATCAGCCCCAGCATTTT
CDR3 protein: CSASGGDLTSNQPQHF

J gene: TRBJ2-5
V gene: TRBV10-3
clone size: many
D gene: TRBD2
CDR3 DNA: TGTGCCATCAGTGACCCGGGGGGGGCCCAAGAGACCCAGTACTTC
CDR3 protein: CAISDPGGAQETQYF

J gene: TRBJ2-1
V gene: TRBV27
clone size: many
D gene: -
CDR3 DNA: TGTGCCACCCTCCGTGAGGGGGGAGTTGGTGAGCAGTTCTTC
CDR3 protein: CATLREGGVGEQFF

J gene: TRBJ2-1
V gene: TRBV27
clone size: many
D gene: TRBD2
CDR3 DNA: TGTGCCAGCCGGATAGCGGGACACTCCTACAATGAGCAGTTCTTC
CDR3 protein: CASRIAGHSYNEQFF

J gene: TRBJ2-5
V gene: TRBV20-1
clone size: many
D gene: -
CDR3 DNA: TGCAGTGCCAGCCCGGCGAACCAAGAGACCCAGTACTTC
CDR3 protein: CSASPANQETQYF

J gene: TRBJ1-4
V gene: TRBV4-1
clone size: -
D gene: -
CDR3 DNA: TGCGCCAGCAGCCAGAAGGGGTTGGGGACTGAAAAACTGTTTTTT
CDR3 protein: CASSQKGLGTEKLFF

J gene: TRBJ2-7
V gene: TRBV11-2
clone size: -
D gene: -
CDR3 DNA: TGTGCCAGCAGCTTGACAGGACTAGTCGACCTCTACGAGCAGTACTTC
CDR3 protein: CASSLTGLVDLYEQYF

J gene: TRBJ2-7
V gene: TRBV5-4
clone size: few
D gene: -
CDR3 DNA: TGTGCCAGCAGTTCCGGTGGGGTAGTGAGCGAGCAGTACTTC
CDR3 protein: CASSSGGVVSEQYF

J gene: TRBJ2-7
V gene: TRBV20-1
clone size: many
D gene: -
CDR3 DNA: TGCAGTGCTAGAGATTGGGGAAGCTCCTACGAGCAGTACTTC
CDR3 protein: CSARDWGSSYEQYF

J gene: TRBJ2-7
V gene: TRBV20-1
clone size: few
D gene: -
CDR3 DNA: TGCAGTGCTATAGCCTACGAGCAGTACTTC
CDR3 protein: CSAIAYEQYF

J gene: TRBJ1-2
V gene: TRBV12-3/TRBV12-4
clone size: many
D gene: TRBD1
CDR3 DNA: TGTGCCAGCAGTTCCGGGACTCCGGGACAGCGGGGCTACACCTTC
CDR3 protein: CASSSGTPGQRGYTF

J gene: TRBJ1-1
V gene: TRBV10-3
clone size: many
D gene: -
CDR3 DNA: TGTGCCATCGGAACTTCCGGGATCGTAGCTTTCTTT
CDR3 protein: CAIGTSGIVAFF

J gene: TRBJ1-2
V gene: TRBV28
clone size: -
D gene: -
CDR3 DNA: TGTGCCAGCAGTTTATGGGGGACCGCTACAAACTATGGCTACACCTTC
CDR3 protein: CASSLWGTATNYGYTF

J gene: TRBJ2-2
V gene: TRBV9
clone size: many
D gene: -
CDR3 DNA: TGTGCCAGCAGCGTCCCCTTCAACACCGGGGAGCTGTTTTTT
CDR3 protein: CASSVPFNTGELFF

J gene: TRBJ1-6
V gene: TRBV30
clone size: many
D gene: -
CDR3 DNA: TGTGCCTGGTCCAGGGTTATTTCACCCCTCCACTTT
CDR3 protein: CAWSRVISPLHF

J gene: TRBJ1-2
V gene: TRBV12-3/TRBV12-4
clone size: many
D gene: -
CDR3 DNA: TGTGCCAGCAGTCATCGATATGGCTACACCTTC
CDR3 protein: CASSHRYGYTF

J gene: TRBJ2-7
V gene: TRBV15
clone size: many
D gene: -
CDR3 DNA: TGTGCCACCAGCAGAGTCTGGACTGCGAGCTCCTACGAGCAGTACTTC
CDR3 protein: CATSRVWTASSYEQYF

J gene: TRBJ2-3
V gene: TRBV7-9
clone size: many
D gene: -
CDR3 DNA: TGTGCCAGCAGCTTAGAAGGGCCAGATACGCAGTATTTT
CDR3 protein: CASSLEGPDTQYF

J gene: TRBJ2-1
V gene: TRBV5-1
clone size: many
D gene: TRBD2
CDR3 DNA: TGCGCCAGCAGCTTGGTAGAGCGGGGACCCTACAATGAGCAGTTCTTC
CDR3 protein: CASSLVERGPYNEQFF

J gene: TRBJ2-7
V gene: TRBV5-1
clone size: many
D gene: TRBD2
CDR3 DNA: TGCGCCAGCAGCCCAACCGGGACTAGCGGGAGTCAGTCCTACGAGCAGTACTTC
CDR3 protein: CASSPTGTSGSQSYEQYF

J gene: TRBJ2-7
V gene: TRBV28
clone size: many
D gene: TRBD2
CDR3 DNA: TGTGCCAGCAGTTTGGCTAGCGGGCCACCCCCTGACGAGCAGTACTTC
CDR3 protein: CASSLASGPPPDEQYF

J gene: TRBJ2-7
V gene: TRBV2
clone size: many
D gene: TRBD2
CDR3 DNA: TGTGCCAGCAGTCCCCGGGAGGGCGAGCAGTACTTC
CDR3 protein: CASSPREGEQYF

J gene: TRBJ2-4
V gene: TRBV2
clone size: many
D gene: -
CDR3 DNA: TGTGCCAGCGCAATAGAAGACATTCAGTACTTC
CDR3 protein: CASAIEDIQYF

J gene: TRBJ2-4
V gene: TRBV20-1
clone size: many
D gene: -
CDR3 DNA: TGCAGTGCTTCCGATCCGGGAGCCAAAAACATTCAGTACTTC
CDR3 protein: CSASDPGAKNIQYF

J gene: TRBJ2-1
V gene: TRBV27
clone size: many
D gene: TRBD2
CDR3 DNA: TGTGCCAGCAGCCTAGCGGGAGCTTCCTCTAATGAGCAGTTCTTC
CDR3 protein: CASSLAGASSNEQFF

J gene: TRBJ1-3
V gene: TRBV30
clone size: few
D gene: -
CDR3 DNA: TGTGCCTGGGAAAGGGACCTCATTGACTCTGGAAACACCATATATTTT
CDR3 protein: CAWERDLIDSGNTIYF

J gene: TRBJ2-1
V gene: TRBV24-1
clone size: -
D gene: -
CDR3 DNA: TGTGCCACCAGTGAGAAAGCTAACAATGAGCAGTTCTTC
CDR3 protein: CATSEKANNEQFF

J gene: TRBJ2-6
V gene: TRBV29-1
clone size: many
D gene: -
CDR3 DNA: TGCAGCGCCTTGGGAGGGGCCAACGTCCTGACTTTC
CDR3 protein: CSALGGANVLTF

J gene: TRBJ1-2
V gene: TRBV10-2
clone size: -
D gene: -
CDR3 DNA: TGCGACAGCAGTGAACGGATTCTGGCTAACTATGGCTACACCTTC
CDR3 protein: CDSSERILANYGYTF

J gene: TRBJ1-3
V gene: TRBV7-2
clone size: many
D gene: -
CDR3 DNA: TGTGCCAGCAGCTTAACGCAGGGGCGTCCTGGAAACACCATATATTTT
CDR3 protein: CASSLTQGRPGNTIYF

J gene: TRBJ2-1
V gene: TRBV28
clone size: many
D gene: TRBD2
CDR3 DNA: TGTGCCAGCAGCTCTGTAGCGGGAGGGCCGAGATACAATGAGCAGTTCTTC
CDR3 protein: CASSSVAGGPRYNEQFF